This TCR beta chain was identified in a study of blood T cells in healthy people across ages. The wider study: Using template switching, researchers captured about one barcoded beta molecule for each two T cells.

Germline loops: CDR1 MNHEY, CDR2 SVGAGI. The length of the CDR3 is 15 residues. Findings and caveats of the study: Naive and antigen-experienced cells could not be conclusively compared, given unsorted PBMCs.

A second PCR, run for about 7 to 11 cycles, used a sample-barcoded 5' primer plus a J-beta primer mix. CDR3-containing paired-end reads numbering at least 2.5 million came from each sample. TCRdb redid the calling of the 5' RACE reads with MiXCR, one entry per CDR3 protein. The profile shows about 1.8 million distinct CDR3 sequences, around 48% of them singletons. This clonotype was recorded a few times. Its antigen is unknown. The receptor comes from a woman aged 40 to 50 in good health. The sequenced sample was blood. J is TRBJ2-5 and V is TRBV6-5; the match to TRBD1 covers 8 bases. Judging by the DNA end, TRBJ2-7 fits better; the J call may be wrong. CDR3 nucleotide sequence: TGTGCCAGCAGAGACCCACAGGGGGGTTTCTACGAGCAGTACTTC. Translation gives CASRDPQGGFYEQYF.